This is a list of T cell receptor beta chains from one sample in a study of blood T cell repertoires in COVID-19. Using immunoSEQ multiplex PCR, the repertoire was profiled, and TCRdb retains in-frame clones only, with some absent. The sample comprises 75,000 to 100,000 clones, 86% of which are singletons, and 15% to 20% rests with the top ten. The sequencing input was peripheral blood. The receptors come from a woman of 80 years or more with acute or convalescent COVID-19. Both conserved end residues are part of each CDR3. Expanded clones are given a class, and other clones once, few, many or no size at all.

length: 17
size: many
V: TRBV11-2
J: TRBJ1-6
CDR3: CASSEGQGVTPHSPLHF

length: 14
size: NA
V: TRBV4-1
J: TRBJ1-5
CDR3: CASSHPQGAQPQHF

length: 16
size: NA
V: TRBV3-1/TRBV3-2
J: TRBJ1-3
CDR3: CASTWGTGRTGNTIYF

length: 12
size: hyperexpanded
V: TRBV11-3
J: TRBJ2-7
CDR3: CASSIQGGEQYF

length: 15
size: NA
V: TRBV7-9
J: TRBJ2-1
CDR3: CASSLTSGGHNEQFF

length: 17
size: NA
V: TRBV27
J: TRBJ1-2
CDR3: CASTPARAPGLHYGYTF

length: 12
size: NA
V: TRBV2
J: TRBJ2-7
CDR3: CARQGWEYEQYF

length: 14
size: once
V: TRBV5-1
J: TRBJ2-5
CDR3: CASKPRGVQETQYF

length: 16
size: NA
V: TRBV10-3
J: TRBJ1-1
CDR3: CAISEQGAGMNTEAFF

length: 16
size: NA
V: TRBV6-5
J: TRBJ1-4
CDR3: CASSYGAAATNEKLFF

length: 16
size: NA
V: TRBV11-2
J: TRBJ2-3
CDR3: CASSPQSGGYTDTQYF

length: 12
size: once
V: TRBV15
J: TRBJ2-1
CDR3: CATSRERGDQFF

length: 15
size: NA
V: TRBV9
J: TRBJ1-4
CDR3: CASSVASGGSEKLFF

length: 13
size: NA
V: TRBV5-1
J: TRBJ1-2
CDR3: CASSLEQGSGYTF

length: 16
size: NA
V: TRBV3-1/TRBV3-2
J: TRBJ2-3
CDR3: CASSQRLAGTTDTQYF

length: 14
size: NA
V: TRBV27
J: TRBJ1-5
CDR3: CASSWTGGSQPQHF

length: 11
size: NA
V: TRBV20-1
J: TRBJ1-1
CDR3: CSANRNTEAFF

length: 15
size: NA
V: TRBV2
J: TRBJ1-6
CDR3: CASSGALSINSPLHF

length: 20
size: few
V: TRBV11-3
J: TRBJ2-1
CDR3: CASSGRGLAGTQSSYNEQFF

length: 14
size: NA
V: TRBV5-1
J: TRBJ1-4
CDR3: CASSFGQGNEKLFF

length: 16
size: NA
V: TRBV5-1
J: TRBJ2-5
CDR3: CASSLASGGVKETQYF

length: 13
size: NA
V: TRBV5-1
J: TRBJ2-7
CDR3: CASSLEQGREQYF